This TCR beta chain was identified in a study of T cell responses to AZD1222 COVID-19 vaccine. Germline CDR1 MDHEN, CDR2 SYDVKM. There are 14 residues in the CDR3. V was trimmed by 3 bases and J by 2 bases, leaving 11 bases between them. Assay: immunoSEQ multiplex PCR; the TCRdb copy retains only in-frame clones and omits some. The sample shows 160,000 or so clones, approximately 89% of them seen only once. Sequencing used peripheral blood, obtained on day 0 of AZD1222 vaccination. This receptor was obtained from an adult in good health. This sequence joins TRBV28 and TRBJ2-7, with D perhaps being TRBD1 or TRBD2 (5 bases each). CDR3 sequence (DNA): TGTGCCAGCAGTTTGATGGGGACCACCTACGAGCAGTACTTC. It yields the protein CASSLMGTTYEQYF. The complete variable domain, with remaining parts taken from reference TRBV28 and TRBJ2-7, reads DVKVTQSSRYLVKRTGEKVFLECVQDMDHENMFWYRQDPGLGLRLIYFSYDVKMKEKGDIPEGYSVSREKKERFSLILESASTNQTSMYLCASSLMGTTYEQYFGPGTRLTVT.